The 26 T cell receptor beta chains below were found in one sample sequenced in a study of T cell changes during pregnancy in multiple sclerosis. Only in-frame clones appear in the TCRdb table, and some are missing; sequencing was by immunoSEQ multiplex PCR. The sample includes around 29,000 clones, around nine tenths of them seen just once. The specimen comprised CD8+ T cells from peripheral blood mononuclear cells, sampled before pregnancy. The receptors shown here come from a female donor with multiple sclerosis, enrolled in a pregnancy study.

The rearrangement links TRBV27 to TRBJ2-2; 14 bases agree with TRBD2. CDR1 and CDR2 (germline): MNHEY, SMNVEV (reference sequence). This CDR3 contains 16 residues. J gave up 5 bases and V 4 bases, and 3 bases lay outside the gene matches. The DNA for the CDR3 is TGTGCCAGCAGTTCCGGACTAGCGGGAGGAACCGGGGAGCTGTTTTTT. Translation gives CASSSGLAGGTGELFF.

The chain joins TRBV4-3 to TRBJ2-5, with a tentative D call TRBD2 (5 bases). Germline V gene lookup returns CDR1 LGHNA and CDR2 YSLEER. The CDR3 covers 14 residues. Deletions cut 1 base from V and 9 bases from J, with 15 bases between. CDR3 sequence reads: CASSQVLSGIAQYF. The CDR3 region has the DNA TGCGCCAGCAGCCAAGTTTTGTCGGGAATCGCCCAGTACTTC.

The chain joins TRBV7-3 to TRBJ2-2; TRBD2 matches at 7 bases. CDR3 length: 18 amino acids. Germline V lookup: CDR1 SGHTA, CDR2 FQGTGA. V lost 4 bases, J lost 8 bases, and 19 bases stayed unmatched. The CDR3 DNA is TGTGCCAGCAGCTCGCCGGGCTCGGGGCTAGCGGACGGGGGGGAGCTGTTTTTT. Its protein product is CASSSPGSGLADGGELFF.

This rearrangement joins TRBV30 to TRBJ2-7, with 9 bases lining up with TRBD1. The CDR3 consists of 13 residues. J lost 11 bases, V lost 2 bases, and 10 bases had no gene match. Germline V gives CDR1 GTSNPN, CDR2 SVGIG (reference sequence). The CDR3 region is CAWSKTNRDREYF. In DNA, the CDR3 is TGTGCCTGGAGTAAGACTAACCGGGACAGGGAGTACTTC.

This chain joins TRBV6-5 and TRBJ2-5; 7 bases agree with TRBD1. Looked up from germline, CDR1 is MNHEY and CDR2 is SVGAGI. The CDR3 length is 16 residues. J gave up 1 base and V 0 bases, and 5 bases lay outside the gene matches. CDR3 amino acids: CASSYSGTASQETQYF. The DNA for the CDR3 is TGTGCCAGCAGTTACTCAGGGACAGCTAGCCAAGAGACCCAGTACTTC.

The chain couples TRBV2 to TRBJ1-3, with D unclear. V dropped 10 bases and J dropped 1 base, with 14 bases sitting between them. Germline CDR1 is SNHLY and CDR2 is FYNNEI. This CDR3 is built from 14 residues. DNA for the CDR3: TGTGCCATTATTACCCAGGTGTCTGGAAACACCATATATTTT. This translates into CAIITQVSGNTIYF.

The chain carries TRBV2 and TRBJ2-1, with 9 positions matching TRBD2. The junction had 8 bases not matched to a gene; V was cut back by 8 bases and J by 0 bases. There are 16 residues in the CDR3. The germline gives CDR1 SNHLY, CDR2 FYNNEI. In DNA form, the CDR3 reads TGTGCCAGCTTGGAGACTAGCGGCCTCTCCTACAATGAGCAGTTCTTC. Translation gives CASLETSGLSYNEQFF.

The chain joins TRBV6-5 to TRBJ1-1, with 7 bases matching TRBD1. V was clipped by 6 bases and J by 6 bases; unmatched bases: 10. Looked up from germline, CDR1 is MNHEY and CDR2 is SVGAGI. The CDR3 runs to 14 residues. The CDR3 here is CASRQKQGTPEAFF. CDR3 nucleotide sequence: TGTGCCAGCAGGCAAAAACAGGGGACCCCTGAAGCTTTCTTT.

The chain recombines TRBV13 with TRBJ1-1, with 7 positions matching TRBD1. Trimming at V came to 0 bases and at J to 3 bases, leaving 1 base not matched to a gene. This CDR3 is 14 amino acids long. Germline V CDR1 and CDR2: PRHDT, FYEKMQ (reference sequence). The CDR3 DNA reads TGTGCCAGCAGCTTAGGAGACAGGGACACTGAAGCTTTCTTT. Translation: CASSLGDRDTEAFF.

The CDR3 sequence: CASSLGQAGTEAFF. For the CDR3, the DNA is TGTGCCAGCAGCTTAGGACAGGCGGGCACTGAAGCTTTCTTT. The rearrangement uses TRBV7-8 and TRBJ1-1, with D perhaps matching TRBD1 (6 bases). The V gene lost 1 base and the J gene lost 4 bases, with 10 bases spanning the gap. Germline CDR1 and CDR2: SGHVS and FQNEAQ. The CDR3 is 14 residues long.

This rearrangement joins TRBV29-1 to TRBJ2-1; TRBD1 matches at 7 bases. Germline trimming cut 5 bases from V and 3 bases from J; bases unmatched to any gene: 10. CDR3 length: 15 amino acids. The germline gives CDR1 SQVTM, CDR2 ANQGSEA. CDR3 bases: TGCAGCGTTCCCTTTACCGGGACAGACTACAATGAGCAGTTCTTC. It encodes CSVPFTGTDYNEQFF.

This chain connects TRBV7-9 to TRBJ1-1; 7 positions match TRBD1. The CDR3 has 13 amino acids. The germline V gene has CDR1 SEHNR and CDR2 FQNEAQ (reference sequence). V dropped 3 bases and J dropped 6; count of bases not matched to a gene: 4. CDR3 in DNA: TGTGCCAGCAGCTTGACAGGGCGGCCTGAAGCTTTCTTT. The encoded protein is CASSLTGRPEAFF.

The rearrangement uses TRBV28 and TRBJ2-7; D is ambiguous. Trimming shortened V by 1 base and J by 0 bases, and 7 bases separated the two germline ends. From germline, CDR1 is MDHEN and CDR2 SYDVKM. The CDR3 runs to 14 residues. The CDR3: CASSLFLSSYEQYF. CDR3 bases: TGTGCCAGCAGTTTATTCCTGAGCTCCTACGAGCAGTACTTC.

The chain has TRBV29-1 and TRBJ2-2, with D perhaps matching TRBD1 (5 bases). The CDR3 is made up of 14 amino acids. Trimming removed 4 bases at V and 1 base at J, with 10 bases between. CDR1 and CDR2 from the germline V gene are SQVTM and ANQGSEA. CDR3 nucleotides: TGCAGCGTTGTGGCCAGGGAGAACACCGGGGAGCTGTTTTTT. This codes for CSVVARENTGELFF.

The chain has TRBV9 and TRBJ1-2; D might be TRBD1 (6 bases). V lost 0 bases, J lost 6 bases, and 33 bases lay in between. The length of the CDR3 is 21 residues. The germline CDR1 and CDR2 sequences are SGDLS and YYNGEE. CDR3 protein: CASSVVQGGTGHRAGNDGYTF. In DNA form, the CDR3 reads TGTGCCAGCAGCGTAGTTCAAGGAGGAACGGGGCACAGGGCAGGGAACGATGGCTACACCTTC. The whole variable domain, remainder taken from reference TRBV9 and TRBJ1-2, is DSGVTQTPKHLITATGQRVTLRCSPRSGDLSVYWYQQSLDQGLQFLIQYYNGEERAKGNILERFSAQQFPDLHSELNLSSLELGDSALYFCASSVVQGGTGHRAGNDGYTFGSGTRLTVV.

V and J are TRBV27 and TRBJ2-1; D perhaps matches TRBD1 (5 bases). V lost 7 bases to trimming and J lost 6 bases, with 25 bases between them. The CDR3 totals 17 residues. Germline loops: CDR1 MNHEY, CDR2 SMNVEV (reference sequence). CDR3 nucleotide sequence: TGTGCCAGCAACGATCTGGGGCGAAGCCTAGGGGCCAATGAGCAGTTCTTC. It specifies CASNDLGRSLGANEQFF.

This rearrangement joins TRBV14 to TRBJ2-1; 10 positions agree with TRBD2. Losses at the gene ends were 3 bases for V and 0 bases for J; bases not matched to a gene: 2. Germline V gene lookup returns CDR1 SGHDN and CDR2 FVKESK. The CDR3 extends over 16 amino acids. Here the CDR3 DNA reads TGTGCCAGCAGCCAGCTAGCGGGGGTCTCCTACAATGAGCAGTTCTTC. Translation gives CASSQLAGVSYNEQFF.

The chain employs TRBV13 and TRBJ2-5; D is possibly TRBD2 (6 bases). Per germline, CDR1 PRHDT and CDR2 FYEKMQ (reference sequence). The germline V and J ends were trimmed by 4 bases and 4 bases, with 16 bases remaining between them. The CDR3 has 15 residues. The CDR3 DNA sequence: TGTGCCAGCAGCTCCACCCCACTAGCTGGAGAGACCCAGTACTTC. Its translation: CASSSTPLAGETQYF.

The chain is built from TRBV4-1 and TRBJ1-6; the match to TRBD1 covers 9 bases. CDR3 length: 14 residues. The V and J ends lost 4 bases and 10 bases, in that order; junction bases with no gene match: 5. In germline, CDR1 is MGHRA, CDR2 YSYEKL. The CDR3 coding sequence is TGCGCCAGCAGCCCGACAGGGGGAATCTCACCCCTCCACTTT. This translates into CASSPTGGISPLHF.

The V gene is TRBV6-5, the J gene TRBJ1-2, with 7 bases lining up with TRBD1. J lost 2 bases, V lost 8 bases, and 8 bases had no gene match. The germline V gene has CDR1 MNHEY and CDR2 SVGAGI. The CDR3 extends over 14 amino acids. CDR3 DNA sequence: TGTGCCAGCGGGGGGTGGGGACAGAACTATGGCTACACCTTC. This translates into CASGGWGQNYGYTF.

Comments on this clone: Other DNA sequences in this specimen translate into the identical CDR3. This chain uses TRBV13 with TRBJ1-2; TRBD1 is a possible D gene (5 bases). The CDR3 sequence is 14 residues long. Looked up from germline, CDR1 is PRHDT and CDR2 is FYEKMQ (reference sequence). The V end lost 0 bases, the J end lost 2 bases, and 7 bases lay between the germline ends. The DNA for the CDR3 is TGTGCCAGCAGCTTAGGTACAGGCAACTATGGCTACACCTTC. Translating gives CASSLGTGNYGYTF. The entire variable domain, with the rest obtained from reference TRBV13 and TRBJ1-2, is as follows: AAGVIQSPRHLIKEKRETATLKCYPIPRHDTVYWYQQGPGQDPQFLISFYEKMQSDKGSIPDRFSAQQFSDYHSELNMSSLELGDSALYFCASSLGTGNYGYTFGSGTRLTVV.

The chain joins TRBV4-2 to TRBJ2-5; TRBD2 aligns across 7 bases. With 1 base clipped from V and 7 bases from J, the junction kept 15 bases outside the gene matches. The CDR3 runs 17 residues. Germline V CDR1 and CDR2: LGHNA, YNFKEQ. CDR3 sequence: CASSQVERDYVLWTQYF. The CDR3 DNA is TGTGCCAGCAGCCAAGTTGAGCGGGACTATGTGTTATGGACCCAGTACTTC.

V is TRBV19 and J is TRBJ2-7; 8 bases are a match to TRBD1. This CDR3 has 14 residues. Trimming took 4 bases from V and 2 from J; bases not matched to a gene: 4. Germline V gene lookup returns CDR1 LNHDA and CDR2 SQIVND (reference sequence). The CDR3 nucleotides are TGTGCCAGTAGTACTGGACAGGGCGCCTACGAGCAGTACTTC. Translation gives CASSTGQGAYEQYF.

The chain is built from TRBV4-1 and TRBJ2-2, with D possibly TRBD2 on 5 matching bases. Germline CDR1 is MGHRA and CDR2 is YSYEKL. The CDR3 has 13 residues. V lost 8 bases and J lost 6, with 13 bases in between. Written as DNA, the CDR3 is TGCGCCAGCCAGGCAGAGGGAGCCGGGGAGCTGTTTTTT. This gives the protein CASQAEGAGELFF.

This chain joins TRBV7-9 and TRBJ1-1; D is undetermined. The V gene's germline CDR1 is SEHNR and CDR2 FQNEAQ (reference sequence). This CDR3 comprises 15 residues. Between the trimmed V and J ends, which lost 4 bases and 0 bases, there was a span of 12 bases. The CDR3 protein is CASSSNKHMNTEAFF. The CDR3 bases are TGTGCCAGCAGCTCAAACAAACACATGAACACTGAAGCTTTCTTT.

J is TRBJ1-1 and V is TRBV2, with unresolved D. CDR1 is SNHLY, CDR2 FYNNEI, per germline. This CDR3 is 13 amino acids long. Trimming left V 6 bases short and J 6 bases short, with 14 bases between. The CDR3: CASRRSGSAEAFF. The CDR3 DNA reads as TGTGCCAGCAGACGATCGGGATCCGCTGAAGCTTTCTTT.